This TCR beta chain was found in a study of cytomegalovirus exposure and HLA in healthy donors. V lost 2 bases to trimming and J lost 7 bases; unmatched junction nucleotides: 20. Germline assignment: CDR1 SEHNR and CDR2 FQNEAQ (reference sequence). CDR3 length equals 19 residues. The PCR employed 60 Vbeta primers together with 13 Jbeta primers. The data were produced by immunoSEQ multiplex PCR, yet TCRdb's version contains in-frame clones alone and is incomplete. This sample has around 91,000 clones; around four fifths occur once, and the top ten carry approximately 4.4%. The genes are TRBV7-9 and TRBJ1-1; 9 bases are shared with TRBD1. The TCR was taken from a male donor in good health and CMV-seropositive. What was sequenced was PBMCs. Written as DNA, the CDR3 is TGTGCCAGCAGCTTACCGTCGAATAAGCCTAGGGACAGGGCCTTTGAAGCTTTCTTT. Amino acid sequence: CASSLPSNKPRDRAFEAFF.